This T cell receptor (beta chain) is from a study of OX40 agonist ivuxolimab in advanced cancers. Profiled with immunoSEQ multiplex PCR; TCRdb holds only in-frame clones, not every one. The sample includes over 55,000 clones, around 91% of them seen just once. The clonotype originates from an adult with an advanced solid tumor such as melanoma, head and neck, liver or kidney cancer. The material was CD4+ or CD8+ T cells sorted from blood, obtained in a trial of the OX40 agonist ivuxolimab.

In DNA form, the CDR3 reads TGTGCCAGTAGTGAGCCTAGCGGGCTCCAAGAGACCCAGTACTTC. Protein product: CASSEPSGLQETQYF. J is TRBJ2-5 and V is TRBV19, with 8 bases aligning to TRBD2. This CDR3 has 15 residues. The trim removed 5 bases at V and 1 base at J, leaving 6 bases unmatched. Germline-derived CDR1 and CDR2 are LNHDA and SQIVND (reference sequence).